This record looks at one TCR beta chain sequence and its context. Per the authors' pipeline: Nucleated cell number was recorded as an estimate derived from reference gene primer amplification. Repertoires were generated with immunoSEQ multiplex PCR, while TCRdb's copy carries only in-frame clones and drops some. For V, J and clone size, that table is used; D and trimming come from the DNA. The table includes some 88,000 clones, roughly 77% detected once. From germline, CDR1 is LNHDA and CDR2 SQIVND (reference sequence). V lost 5 bases and J lost 9, with 10 bases in between. The CDR3 extends over 11 amino acids. The data belong to a study of blood T cell repertoires in COVID-19. On the study more broadly: Whether acute or convalescent, the COVID-19 samples came from the United States, Italy and Spain. T cells, B-cell-depleted T cells, or PBMCs provided the cDNA or gDNA that served as material.

The chain carries TRBV19 and TRBJ2-5, with D perhaps TRBD1 (5 bases). The receptor comes from a human donor in a cohort sampled during active COVID-19. Sequencing input: peripheral blood. Here the CDR3 DNA reads TGTGCCAGTAGTGGGAAAGGGGCCCAGTACTTC. Its translation: CASSGKGAQYF.